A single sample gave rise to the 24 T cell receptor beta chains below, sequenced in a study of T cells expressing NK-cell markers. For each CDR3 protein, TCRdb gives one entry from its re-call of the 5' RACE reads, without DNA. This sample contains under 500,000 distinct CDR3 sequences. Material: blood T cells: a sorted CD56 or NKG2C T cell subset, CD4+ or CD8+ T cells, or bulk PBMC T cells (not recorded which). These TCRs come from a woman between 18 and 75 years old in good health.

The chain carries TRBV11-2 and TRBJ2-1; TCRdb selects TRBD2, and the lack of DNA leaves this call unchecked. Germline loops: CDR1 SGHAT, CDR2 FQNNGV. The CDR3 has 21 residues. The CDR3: CASSPTSPPGLAGGYGDEQFF.

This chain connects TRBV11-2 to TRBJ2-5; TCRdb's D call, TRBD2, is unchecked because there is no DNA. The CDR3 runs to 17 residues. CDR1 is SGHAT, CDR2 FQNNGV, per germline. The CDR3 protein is CASSSGLAGGLQETQYF.

Here the CDR3 reads CASSQEAGTSGINEQFF. The chain recombines TRBV4-3 with TRBJ2-1; TCRdb picks TRBD2, but there is no DNA to check that call. CDR1 LGHNA and CDR2 YSLEER come from the germline V gene. CDR3 length: 17 residues.

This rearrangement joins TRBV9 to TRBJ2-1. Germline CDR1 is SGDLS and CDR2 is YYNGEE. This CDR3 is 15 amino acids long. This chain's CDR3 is CASSVDLVADHEQFF.

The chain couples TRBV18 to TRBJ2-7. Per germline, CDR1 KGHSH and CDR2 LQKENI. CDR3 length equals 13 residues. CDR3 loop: CASSPPGTYEQYF.

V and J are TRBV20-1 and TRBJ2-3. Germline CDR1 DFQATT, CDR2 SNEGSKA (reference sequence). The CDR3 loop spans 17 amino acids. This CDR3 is CRATKPLALKDTDTQYF.

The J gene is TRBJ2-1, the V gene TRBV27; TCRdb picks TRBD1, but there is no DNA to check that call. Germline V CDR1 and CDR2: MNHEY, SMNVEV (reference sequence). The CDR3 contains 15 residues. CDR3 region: CASSLPQGGHAEQFF.

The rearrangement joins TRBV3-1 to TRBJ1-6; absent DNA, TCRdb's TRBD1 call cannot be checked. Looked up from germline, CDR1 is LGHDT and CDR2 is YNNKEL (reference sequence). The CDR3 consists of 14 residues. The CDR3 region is CASSEDGRYSPLHF.

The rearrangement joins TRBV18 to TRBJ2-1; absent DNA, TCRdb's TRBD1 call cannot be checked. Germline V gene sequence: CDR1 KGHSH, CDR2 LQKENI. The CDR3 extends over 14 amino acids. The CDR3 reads CASSLFRGLNEQFF.

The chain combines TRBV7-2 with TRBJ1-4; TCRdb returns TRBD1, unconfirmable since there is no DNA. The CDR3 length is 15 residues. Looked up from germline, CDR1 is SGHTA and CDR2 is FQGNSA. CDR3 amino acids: CASSPTRGPNEKLFF.

This CDR3 is CASSLDIVRTVVRGYTF. V usage is TRBV11-2 and J usage is TRBJ1-2; absent DNA, TCRdb's TRBD1 call cannot be checked. CDR1 SGHAT and CDR2 FQNNGV come from the germline V gene. CDR3 length: 17 amino acids.

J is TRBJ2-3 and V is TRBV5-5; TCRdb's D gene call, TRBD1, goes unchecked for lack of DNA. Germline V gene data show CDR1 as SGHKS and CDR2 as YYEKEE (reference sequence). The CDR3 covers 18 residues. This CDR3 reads CASSSSRDSLLVTDTQYF.

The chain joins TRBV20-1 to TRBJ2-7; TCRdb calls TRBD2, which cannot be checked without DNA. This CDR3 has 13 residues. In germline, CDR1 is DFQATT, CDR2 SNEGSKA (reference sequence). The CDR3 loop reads CSASREGRSMQYF.

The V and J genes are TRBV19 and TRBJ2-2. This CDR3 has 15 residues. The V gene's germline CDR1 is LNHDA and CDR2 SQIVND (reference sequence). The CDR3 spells CASQRASTNTGELFF. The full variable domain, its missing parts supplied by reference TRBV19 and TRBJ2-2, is DGGITQSPKYLFRKEGQNVTLSCEQNLNHDAMYWYRQDPGQGLRLIYYSQIVNDFQKGDIAEGYSVSREKKESFPLTVTSAQKNPTAFYLCASQRASTNTGELFFGEGSRLTVL.

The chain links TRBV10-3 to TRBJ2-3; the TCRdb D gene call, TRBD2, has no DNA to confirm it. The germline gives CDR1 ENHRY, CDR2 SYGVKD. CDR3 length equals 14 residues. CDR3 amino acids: CAISESLAADTQYF.

The CDR3: CASSYPGDGTDTQYF. V is TRBV6-5 and J is TRBJ2-3; the TCRdb call, TRBD1, lacks DNA for checking. The CDR3 consists of 15 residues. CDR1 is MNHEY and CDR2 is SVGAGI in the germline V gene.

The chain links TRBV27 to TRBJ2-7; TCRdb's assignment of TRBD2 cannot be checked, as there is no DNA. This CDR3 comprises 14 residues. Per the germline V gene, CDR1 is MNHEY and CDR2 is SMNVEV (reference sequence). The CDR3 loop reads CASRTFGGVGEQYF.

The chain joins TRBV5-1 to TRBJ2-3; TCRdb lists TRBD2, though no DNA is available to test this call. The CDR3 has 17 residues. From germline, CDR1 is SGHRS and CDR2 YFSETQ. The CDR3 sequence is CASSWATGTRFSDTQYF.

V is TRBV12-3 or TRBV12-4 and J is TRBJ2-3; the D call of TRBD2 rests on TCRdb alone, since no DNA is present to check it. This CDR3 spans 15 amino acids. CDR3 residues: CASTRDEAGTDTQYF.

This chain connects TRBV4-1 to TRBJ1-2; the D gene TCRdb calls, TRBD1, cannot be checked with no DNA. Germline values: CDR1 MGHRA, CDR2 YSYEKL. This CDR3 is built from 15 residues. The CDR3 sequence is CASSLGTGANYGYTF.

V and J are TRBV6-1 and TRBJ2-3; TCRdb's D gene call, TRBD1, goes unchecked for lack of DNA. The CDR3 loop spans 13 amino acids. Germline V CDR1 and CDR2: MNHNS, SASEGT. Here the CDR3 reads CASNDRATDTQYF.

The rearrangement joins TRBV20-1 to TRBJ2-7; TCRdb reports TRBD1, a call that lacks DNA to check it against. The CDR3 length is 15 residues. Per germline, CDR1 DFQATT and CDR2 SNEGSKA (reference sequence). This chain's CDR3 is CSARDPQGSSYEQYF.

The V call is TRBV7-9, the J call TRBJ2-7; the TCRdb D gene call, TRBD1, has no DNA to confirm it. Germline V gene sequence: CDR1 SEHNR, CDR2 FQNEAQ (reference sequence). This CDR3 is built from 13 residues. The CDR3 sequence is CASSLRGNYEQYF.

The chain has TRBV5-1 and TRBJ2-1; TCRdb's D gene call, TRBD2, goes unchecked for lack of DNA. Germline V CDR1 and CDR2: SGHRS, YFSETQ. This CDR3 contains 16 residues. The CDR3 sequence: CASSLTGTSRPAEQFF.